This entry lists 29 T cell receptor beta chains sequenced from one sample in a study of T cells in Graves' hyperthyroidism and ophthalmopathy. RNA transcripts provided the source from which TCR beta CDR3 regions were amplified. The TCR CDR3 first-round RT-PCR relied on the HTBI primer set. One entry per CDR3 protein, called by TCRdb with MiXCR from the multiplex PCR reads. The profile shows around 340,000 distinct CDR3 sequences, about 21% of them singletons. The specimen was blood. The receptors come from a woman aged 45-65 years with Graves' hyperthyroidism.

This clonotype was counted many times. Here the CDR3 DNA reads TGTGCCAGCAGCTTCGCCGGGAGTTCCGAGCAGTACTTC. It specifies CASSFAGSSEQYF. The chain combines TRBV7-9 with TRBJ2-7, with D possibly TRBD2 on 6 matching bases. Germline assignment: CDR1 SEHNR and CDR2 FQNEAQ (reference sequence). The CDR3 extends over 13 amino acids. V lost 3 bases and J lost 6, with 12 bases in between.

This clonotype was detected only once. This may arise from a read error, as a much more abundant clone is one base away. This chain joins TRBV30 and TRBJ1-1; 7 bases are a match to TRBD1. This CDR3 contains 13 residues. Germline values: CDR1 GTSNPN, CDR2 SVGIG (reference sequence). J was trimmed by 1 base and V by 5 bases; bases with no gene match: 4. The DNA for the CDR3 is TGTGCCTGGGGTGGACAGGCGAACACTGAAGCTTTCTTT. It yields the protein CAWGGQANTEAFF.

In its sample, this clonotype was seen a few times. The chain couples TRBV14 to TRBJ2-1; D unclear. The V and J ends lost 1 base and 3 bases respectively, with 10 bases between them. The length of the CDR3 is 15 residues. CDR1 is SGHDN, CDR2 FVKESK, per germline. The CDR3, as DNA: TGTGCCAGCAGCCAAGCGTCGCCTATCTACAATGAGCAGTTCTTC. This codes for CASSQASPIYNEQFF.

The V gene is TRBV7-9, the J gene TRBJ2-7, with D maybe TRBD1 (5 bases). CDR1 is SEHNR, CDR2 FQNEAQ, per germline (reference sequence). The CDR3 covers 15 residues. V dropped 2 bases and J dropped 1 base, with 12 bases sitting between them. The CDR3 bases are TGTGCCAGCAGCTTACGCCCAGGGATATCCTACGAGCAGTACTTC. Translation gives CASSLRPGISYEQYF. Looking up the rest from reference TRBV7-9 and TRBJ2-7 gives the full variable domain: DTGVSQNPRHKITKRGQNVTFRCDPISEHNRLYWYRQTLGQGPEFLTYFQNEAQLEKSRLLSDRFSAERPKGSFSTLEIQRTEQGDSAMYLCASSLRPGISYEQYFGPGTRLTVT.

This clonotype was seen more than once but under ten times. The chain is built from TRBV28 and TRBJ1-3; D call uncertain. Trimming cost V 5 bases and J 0 bases, with 20 bases left between them. The length of the CDR3 is 18 residues. CDR1 is MDHEN, CDR2 SYDVKM, per germline. The CDR3 region has the DNA TGTGCCAGCAGTCCCCTCGACCGGGCCGGATACTCTGGAAACACCATATATTTT. This sequence encodes CASSPLDRAGYSGNTIYF.

This clonotype was detected ten times or more. J is TRBJ1-1 and V is TRBV2; D perhaps matches TRBD1 (5 bases). CDR1 is SNHLY and CDR2 is FYNNEI in the germline V gene. V was clipped by 7 bases and J by 7 bases, with 13 bases between them. CDR3 size: 12 residues. The CDR3: CASMQGAVEAFF. For the CDR3, the DNA is TGTGCCAGCATGCAGGGAGCAGTTGAAGCTTTCTTT.

J is TRBJ2-5 and V is TRBV20-1; the match to TRBD1 covers 7 bases. The CDR3 loop spans 14 amino acids. J was trimmed by 4 bases and V by 5 bases; bases with no gene match: 10. Germline loops: CDR1 DFQATT, CDR2 SNEGSKA (reference sequence). The CDR3 DNA follows: TGCAGTGCTTATCACCGGGACAGAGGAGAGACCCAGTACTTC. This codes for CSAYHRDRGETQYF.

This rearrangement joins TRBV20-1 to TRBJ2-1, with 9 bases aligning to TRBD1. Germline trimming cut 0 bases from V and 4 bases from J; bases unmatched to any gene: 4. Germline V gene sequence: CDR1 DFQATT, CDR2 SNEGSKA (reference sequence). There are 15 residues in the CDR3. The CDR3 reads CSAREGTGNYNEQFF. CDR3 in DNA: TGCAGTGCTAGAGAGGGGACAGGGAATTACAATGAGCAGTTCTTC.

This clonotype was seen repeatedly, ten times or more. The V gene is TRBV20-1, the J gene TRBJ2-7; 12 bases are a match to TRBD1. The CDR3 sequence is 13 residues long. With 4 bases clipped from V and 4 bases from J, the junction kept 2 bases outside the gene matches. Germline V gene data show CDR1 as DFQATT and CDR2 as SNEGSKA (reference sequence). The CDR3 coding sequence is TGCAGTGCTATGGGACAGGGGGCGTACGAGCAGTACTTC. Translated, it gives CSAMGQGAYEQYF.

This clonotype showed up many times. The chain employs TRBV18 and TRBJ1-5; D unclear. Germline CDR1 and CDR2: KGHSH and LQKENI. This CDR3 contains 13 residues. The germline V and J ends were trimmed by 3 bases and 7 bases, with 10 bases remaining between them. CDR3 loop: CASSPGNSQPQHF. The CDR3 DNA reads TGTGCCAGCTCACCCGGTAATAGCCAGCCCCAGCATTTT.

The rearrangement joins TRBV6-5 to TRBJ1-5; D is possibly TRBD1 (6 bases). Germline V gene data show CDR1 as MNHEY and CDR2 as SVGAGI. The CDR3 length is 16 residues. Trimming cost V 0 bases and J 7 bases, with 16 bases left between them. The CDR3 region has the DNA TGTGCCAGCAGTTACTCTCACTTTACAGGGTTCCAGCCCCAGCATTTT. This gives the protein CASSYSHFTGFQPQHF.

This clonotype was recorded at least ten times. Here the CDR3 reads CASSLNRGDSPLHF. CDR3 coding DNA: TGTGCCAGCAGTTTAAATCGAGGGGATTCACCCCTCCACTTT. The gene calls are TRBV12-3 or TRBV12-4 and TRBJ1-6, with D possibly being TRBD1 (5 bases). V gave up 2 bases and J gave up 8 bases, with 10 bases separating them. The length of the CDR3 is 14 residues.

This clonotype was observed a handful of times. CDR3 in amino acids: CASRTGYLYEQYF. The CDR3 DNA follows: TGTGCCAGCCGGACAGGATACCTCTACGAGCAGTACTTC. The chain has TRBV12-3 or TRBV12-4 and TRBJ2-7, with TRBD1 matching 7 bases. The CDR3 covers 13 residues. J gave up 3 bases and V 8 bases, and 7 bases lay outside the gene matches.

In its sample, this clonotype was seen many times. The chain combines TRBV7-2 with TRBJ2-3, with D perhaps TRBD1 or TRBD2 (5 bases each). The CDR3 loop spans 16 amino acids. CDR1 is SGHTA and CDR2 is FQGNSA in the germline V gene. Trimming took off 2 bases at V and 6 bases at J, with 18 bases between the two ends. The CDR3 sequence: CASSLPGWRWDDTQYF. The CDR3 nucleotides are TGTGCCAGCAGCTTACCGGGCTGGAGGTGGGACGATACGCAGTATTTT.

This clonotype was found many times. The genes are TRBV7-8 and TRBJ1-3, with D maybe TRBD1 (5 bases). The CDR3 has 15 residues. The V end lost 5 bases, the J end lost 6 bases, and 17 bases lay between the germline ends. CDR1 SGHVS and CDR2 FQNEAQ come from the germline V gene. The CDR3 DNA is TGTGCCAGCAGCCCCACCGCCCCAGGGATAAACACCATATATTTT. It is translated as CASSPTAPGINTIYF.

This clonotype was seen many times. The chain carries TRBV28 and TRBJ1-3; D remains unclear. From germline, CDR1 is MDHEN and CDR2 SYDVKM. This CDR3 contains 16 residues. Trimming removed 4 bases from V and 0 bases from J, with 13 bases in between. The CDR3 DNA reads TGTGCCAGCAGTTCCCGACACATCGCCTCTGGAAACACCATATATTTT. This gives the protein CASSSRHIASGNTIYF.

The rearrangement uses TRBV7-3 and TRBJ1-2; TRBD1 agrees at 7 bases. The germline CDR1 and CDR2 sequences are SGHTA and FQGTGA. With V trimmed by 2 bases and J by 2 bases, 11 bases remained unmatched. The length of the CDR3 is 17 residues. The CDR3 protein is CASSLVAGAGGNYGYTF. The CDR3 DNA sequence: TGTGCCAGCAGCTTAGTCGCCGGGGCAGGGGGGAACTATGGCTACACCTTC.

A few counts support this clonotype. The chain couples TRBV18 to TRBJ2-7, with D perhaps TRBD1 (5 bases). The CDR3 runs 14 residues. The germline CDR1 and CDR2 sequences are KGHSH and LQKENI. Trimming took off 2 bases at V and 2 bases at J, with 10 bases between the two ends. Here the CDR3 DNA reads TGTGCCAGCTCACCATCGACAGTGACCTACGAGCAGTACTTC. Translating gives CASSPSTVTYEQYF.

This clonotype was seen only a few times. One base away lies a much larger clone, so this may be a sequencing read error. The chain links TRBV11-3 to TRBJ2-2; D possibly uses TRBD1 or TRBD2 (5 bases each). Germline lookup yields CDR1 SGHNT and CDR2 YENEEA. The CDR3 runs 16 residues. CDR3 sequence reads: CASSPGTNANTGELLF. The CDR3 DNA sequence: TGTGCCAGCAGCCCCGGGACGAATGCGAACACCGGGGAGCTGCTTTTT.

This clonotype was counted between two and nine times. The CDR3 region is CASSLSHSQQETQYF. The CDR3 coding sequence is TGTGCCAGCAGCTTGTCCCATTCCCAGCAAGAGACCCAGTACTTC. The chain has TRBV5-6 and TRBJ2-5; D unresolved. V shed 1 base and J shed 2 bases, with 12 bases lying between them. This CDR3 has 15 amino acids. The germline gives CDR1 SGHDT, CDR2 YYEEEE. Drawing the rest from reference TRBV5-6 and TRBJ2-5, the complete variable domain is DAGVTQSPTHLIKTRGQQVTLRCSPKSGHDTVSWYQQALGQGPQFIFQYYEEEERQRGNFPDRFSGHQFPNYSSELNVNALLLGDSALYLCASSLSHSQQETQYFGPGTRLLVL.

The J gene is TRBJ2-6, the V gene TRBV5-8; D gene unclear. This CDR3 spans 15 amino acids. Germline V CDR1 and CDR2: SGHTS, YDEGEE. With 0 bases removed from V and 4 bases from J, the gap between germline ends came to 8 bases. The CDR3 loop is CASSLGDPGANVLTF. The DNA for the CDR3 is TGTGCCAGCAGCTTGGGGGATCCCGGGGCCAACGTCCTGACTTTC.

At least ten counts were recorded for this clonotype. The rearrangement links TRBV30 to TRBJ2-5, with TRBD2 as a possible D gene (5 bases). Trimming stripped 2 bases from V and 0 bases from J, with 7 bases between. The V gene's germline CDR1 is GTSNPN and CDR2 SVGIG (reference sequence). The CDR3 is made up of 13 amino acids. This CDR3 reads CAWSIGDQETQYF. The CDR3 region has the DNA TGTGCCTGGAGTATCGGGGACCAAGAGACCCAGTACTTC.

This clonotype was picked up a small number of times. The rearrangement joins TRBV19 to TRBJ2-1; D is perhaps TRBD1 (5 bases). CDR3 size: 13 residues. Germline V gene sequence: CDR1 LNHDA, CDR2 SQIVND (reference sequence). V lost 6 bases and J 2 bases, leaving 8 bases between the germline ends. CDR3 sequence (DNA): TGTGCCAGTAGCAGCAGGGCCTACAATGAGCAGTTCTTC. It is translated as CASSSRAYNEQFF.

In this sample, this clonotype turned up many times. The gene calls are TRBV5-1 and TRBJ1-2; TRBD1 aligns across 8 bases. Germline CDR1 is SGHRS and CDR2 is YFSETQ. The CDR3 runs to 13 residues. The trim removed 4 bases at V and 3 bases at J, leaving 2 bases unmatched. The CDR3 sequence is CASSVQGDYGYTF. The CDR3 DNA reads TGCGCCAGCAGCGTACAGGGGGACTATGGCTACACCTTC. The full variable domain, rest sourced from reference TRBV5-1 and TRBJ1-2, is KAGVTQTPRYLIKTRGQQVTLSCSPISGHRSVSWYQQTPGQGLQFLFEYFSETQRNKGNFPGRFSGRQFSNSRSEMNVSTLELGDSALYLCASSVQGDYGYTFGSGTRLTVV.

V is TRBV20-1 and J is TRBJ2-1; maybe TRBD2 (6 bases). The CDR3 has 13 amino acids. The V end was cut by 6 bases, the J end by 6 bases, with 15 bases between. Germline CDR1 and CDR2: DFQATT and SNEGSKA (reference sequence). The CDR3: CSAPAEGLNEQFF. CDR3 nucleotides: TGCAGTGCGCCAGCGGAGGGACTCAATGAGCAGTTCTTC.

In its sample, this clonotype was seen many times. V and J are TRBV27 and TRBJ1-6; a possible D gene is TRBD1 (5 bases). Germline V CDR1 and CDR2: MNHEY, SMNVEV (reference sequence). This CDR3 has 14 residues. V shed 2 bases and J shed 10 bases, with 12 bases lying between them. The CDR3 bases are TGTGCCAGCAGTTTAGTGTTTCAGGGATCACCCCTCCACTTT. This gives the protein CASSLVFQGSPLHF.

This clonotype was recorded at least ten times. CDR3 sequence (DNA): TGCAGTGCTAGACCGGGGATGAGGGCAGGCGAGCAGTACTTC. Encoded protein: CSARPGMRAGEQYF. The chain employs TRBV20-1 and TRBJ2-7, with D perhaps matching TRBD2 (5 bases). Germline lookup yields CDR1 DFQATT and CDR2 SNEGSKA (reference sequence). The CDR3 covers 14 residues. V was shortened by 2 bases and J by 6 bases, with 17 bases between the two germline ends.

Ten or more counts support this clonotype. V is TRBV28 and J is TRBJ2-5; 8 bases line up with TRBD2. Trimming removed 5 bases from V and 7 bases from J; junction bases left unmatched: 15. This CDR3 spans 16 amino acids. From germline, CDR1 is MDHEN and CDR2 SYDVKM. CDR3 nucleotides: TGTGCCAGCAGTCCCCCTTCGGGACTAGTAAGAGGGACCCAGTACTTC. Its translation: CASSPPSGLVRGTQYF.

This clonotype was counted between two and nine times. This chain uses TRBV15 with TRBJ2-5; no clear D. The CDR3 contains 16 residues. Germline CDR1 reads LNHNV; CDR2 reads YYDKDF (reference sequence). Between the trimmed V and J ends, which lost 3 bases and 4 bases, there was a span of 18 bases. For the CDR3, the DNA is TGTGCCACCAGCAGCCTCGATTCCAGTACCCCAGAGACCCAGTACTTC. Protein sequence: CATSSLDSSTPETQYF.